Each of the 10 T cell receptor beta chains below was sequenced from the same sample in a study of T cells in Graves' hyperthyroidism and ophthalmopathy. RNA transcripts provided the source from which TCR beta CDR3 regions were amplified. The primer set for the first-round RT-PCR of the TCR CDR3 was HTBI. TCRdb reprocessed the multiplex PCR reads with MiXCR, giving one entry per CDR3 protein. Of 350,000 or so distinct CDR3 sequences in the sample, approximately 17% were seen once. Sequencing input: blood. These TCRs come from a woman aged 25 to 45 with Graves' hyperthyroidism that later progressed to Graves' ophthalmopathy.

At least ten counts were recorded for this clonotype. CDR3 DNA sequence: TGTGCCAGCAGTTCCGGGGACACCTACACCGGGGAGCTGTTTTTT. It encodes CASSSGDTYTGELFF. The chain carries TRBV11-3 and TRBJ2-2, with D possibly matching TRBD1 (6 bases). This CDR3 contains 15 residues. The V end was cut by 6 bases, the J end by 3 bases, with 14 bases between. The germline CDR1 and CDR2 sequences are SGHNT and YENEEA.

This clonotype has at least ten counts. V is TRBV6-1 and J is TRBJ2-1; the D gene is possibly TRBD2 (7 bases). The CDR3 loop spans 17 amino acids. CDR1 MNHNS and CDR2 SASEGT come from the germline V gene. Trimming left V 5 bases short and J 3 bases short, with 20 bases between. CDR3 protein: CASSLQRGGAVYNEQFF. The CDR3 nucleotides read TGTGCCAGCAGTCTCCAAAGGGGGGGGGCTGTCTACAATGAGCAGTTCTTC.

The chain links TRBV28 to TRBJ2-5; D is possibly TRBD2 (5 bases). The CDR3 has 14 amino acids. Germline V gene data show CDR1 as MDHEN and CDR2 as SYDVKM. V was pared by 3 bases and J by 4 bases, with 12 bases between. CDR3 in DNA: TGTGCCAGCAGTTTTTTCGGGGAGACAGAGACCCAGTACTTC. The encoded protein is CASSFFGETETQYF.

In its sample, this clonotype was seen many times. J is TRBJ2-7 and V is TRBV11-2; D tentatively fits TRBD1 or TRBD2 (8 bases each). The V end was cut by 1 base, the J end by 1 base, with 26 bases between. This CDR3 comprises 20 residues. The germline V gene has CDR1 SGHAT and CDR2 FQNNGV. The CDR3 here is CASSLVLGRGPSGRSYEQYF. The CDR3 DNA reads as TGTGCCAGCAGCTTAGTTTTGGGCAGGGGGCCTAGCGGGCGGTCCTACGAGCAGTACTTC.

This clonotype occurred many times. The chain employs TRBV19 and TRBJ1-5; no clear D gene. The germline V and J ends were trimmed by 7 bases and 5 bases, with 21 bases remaining between them. CDR3 length: 16 residues. CDR1 and CDR2 from the germline V gene are LNHDA and SQIVND (reference sequence). CDR3 protein: CASKDLAGFGHQPQHF. CDR3 DNA sequence: TGTGCCAGTAAGGATTTGGCAGGCTTCGGTCATCAGCCCCAGCATTTT.

The rearrangement joins TRBV5-5 to TRBJ2-7; 7 nucleotides match TRBD2. V dropped 0 bases and J dropped 4; count of bases not matched to a gene: 4. This CDR3 is 14 amino acids long. Per germline, CDR1 SGHKS and CDR2 YYEKEE (reference sequence). Written as DNA, the CDR3 is TGTGCCAGCAGCTTGGAGGGACTAATATACGAGCAGTACTTC. The encoded protein is CASSLEGLIYEQYF.

This clonotype came up many times. The CDR3 coding sequence is TGCGCCAGCAGCCCCCGGGGCGGTTCCTACGAGCAGTACTTC. This codes for CASSPRGGSYEQYF. This chain joins TRBV5-1 and TRBJ2-7; D is tentatively TRBD1 or TRBD2 (5 bases each). V was clipped by 4 bases and J by 1 base, with 12 bases between them. This CDR3 spans 14 amino acids. Germline-derived CDR1 and CDR2 are SGHRS and YFSETQ. Variable domain in full (rest from reference TRBV5-1 and TRBJ2-7): KAGVTQTPRYLIKTRGQQVTLSCSPISGHRSVSWYQQTPGQGLQFLFEYFSETQRNKGNFPGRFSGRQFSNSRSEMNVSTLELGDSALYLCASSPRGGSYEQYFGPGTRLTVT.

This clonotype came up many times. The rearrangement links TRBV28 to TRBJ2-7; the match to TRBD1 covers 7 bases. CDR3 length equals 15 residues. Germline V lookup: CDR1 MDHEN, CDR2 SYDVKM. The V gene end was trimmed by 6 bases and the J gene end by 6 bases; junction bases not matched to a gene: 14. For the CDR3, the DNA is TGTGCCAGCAGCCGGCTGATAACCGGGGACAGCGAGCAGTACTTC. Its protein is CASSRLITGDSEQYF.

This clonotype occurred a few times. The chain is built from TRBV7-9 and TRBJ1-5, with D unresolved. This CDR3 comprises 15 residues. V was pared by 5 bases and J by 5 bases, with 16 bases between. Germline values: CDR1 SEHNR, CDR2 FQNEAQ (reference sequence). CDR3 region: CASSLSGSGYQPQHF. Written as DNA, the CDR3 is TGTGCCAGCAGCCTTAGTGGGTCTGGGTATCAGCCCCAGCATTTT.

This clonotype was observed a handful of times. This chain links TRBV5-1 with TRBJ2-7, with D perhaps being TRBD1 or TRBD2 (5 bases each). This CDR3 contains 15 residues. V was pared by 2 bases and J by 0 bases, with 12 bases between. Germline V gene sequence: CDR1 SGHRS, CDR2 YFSETQ. CDR3 loop: CASSFPGTGSYEQYF. The CDR3 nucleotides read TGCGCCAGCAGCTTTCCCGGGACGGGCTCCTACGAGCAGTACTTC.